The 32 T cell receptor beta chains presented below share a single source sample, sequenced in a study of blood T cells in healthy people across ages. PCR was performed a second time for roughly 7 to 12 cycles using a sample-barcoded 5' primer and a J-beta primer mix. One entry per CDR3 protein, called by TCRdb with MiXCR from the 5' RACE reads. The sample has more than 900,000 distinct CDR3 sequences; roughly 24% are singletons. These data were also reused for a study on T cells of mothers and their children.

Sequencing used blood. The source of these receptors is a girl aged 2 to 9 in good health.

The J gene is TRBJ2-1, the V gene TRBV28, with 8 bases lining up with TRBD2. Judging by the DNA end, TRBJ2-7 fits better; the J call may be wrong. The germline V gene encodes CDR1 MDHEN and CDR2 SYDVKM. The CDR3 has 15 residues. The CDR3 is CASSFIREGLWEQYF. In DNA, the CDR3 is TGTGCCAGCAGTTTTATCCGGGAGGGCCTTTGGGAGCAGTACTTC.

This clonotype showed up just a few times. The V gene is TRBV19, the J gene TRBJ2-7; weak D call: TRBD1 (6 bases). The CDR3 has 13 amino acids. The V gene's germline CDR1 is LNHDA and CDR2 SQIVND (reference sequence). Trimming removed 7 bases from V and 0 bases from J, with 10 bases in between. The CDR3 DNA reads as TGTGCCAGTAACTCGGGACACTCCTACGAGCAGTACTTC. This codes for CASNSGHSYEQYF.

This chain connects TRBV7-2 to TRBJ2-4, with D possibly matching TRBD1 (6 bases). Trimming shortened V by 8 bases and J by 3 bases, and 11 bases separated the two germline ends. Looked up from germline, CDR1 is SGHTA and CDR2 is FQGNSA. CDR3 size: 13 residues. CDR3 amino acids: CASVKDSKNIQYF. In nucleotides, the CDR3 is TGTGCCAGCGTAAAGGACAGCAAAAACATTCAGTACTTC.

The chain has TRBV7-9 and TRBJ1-1; D remains unclear. The germline V gene encodes CDR1 SEHNR and CDR2 FQNEAQ (reference sequence). The CDR3 length is 12 residues. V was clipped by 3 bases and J by 7 bases, with 9 bases between them. Written as DNA, the CDR3 is TGTGCCAGCAGCTTCCGGACCCTTGAAGCTTTCTTT. It encodes CASSFRTLEAFF.

The chain couples TRBV7-9 to TRBJ2-5, with D possibly being TRBD1 or TRBD2 (6 bases each). Trimming shortened V by 1 base and J by 5 bases, and 14 bases separated the two germline ends. CDR1 and CDR2 (germline): SEHNR, FQNEAQ (reference sequence). The CDR3 has 15 amino acids. CDR3 amino acids: CASSLVGGQAETQYF. In DNA, the CDR3 is TGTGCCAGCAGCTTAGTGGGGGGCCAGGCGGAGACCCAGTACTTC.

This clonotype was seen a single time. This CDR3 fails to terminate in the conserved phenylalanine or tryptophan, so it likely reflects a read error. The chain is built from TRBV4-1 and TRBJ1-1; D ambiguous. Looked up from germline, CDR1 is MGHRA and CDR2 is YSYEKL. Trimming took 1 base from V and 6 from J, leaving 15 bases between them. The CDR3 spans 15 residues. CDR3 DNA sequence: TGCGCCAGCAGCCAAGTAACAGCCCTAGGCGCTGAAGCTTTCTCT. Its translation: CASSQVTALGAEAFS.

This clonotype was counted a few times. The V and J genes are TRBV4-3 and TRBJ2-2, with 10 bases matching TRBD1. Trimming cost V 5 bases and J 7 bases; bases outside gene matches: 7. The CDR3 extends over 15 amino acids. In germline, CDR1 is LGHNA, CDR2 YSLEER. The CDR3 region has the DNA TGCGCCAGCAGCGCTCTGACAGGGGGCATCGGGGAGCTGTTTTTT. Amino acid sequence: CASSALTGGIGELFF.

The J gene is TRBJ2-1, the V gene TRBV14; no firm D call. Germline assignment: CDR1 SGHDN and CDR2 FVKESK. This CDR3 contains 17 residues. With 3 bases removed from V and 4 bases from J, the gap between germline ends came to 19 bases. The CDR3 region has the DNA TGTGCCAGCAGCCAGATCCCGGGCACGATGGGGTACAATGAGCAGTTCTTC. Protein sequence: CASSQIPGTMGYNEQFF.

The V gene is TRBV14, the J gene TRBJ1-1, with D tentatively TRBD1 (5 bases). Between the trimmed V and J ends, which lost 1 base and 8 bases, there was a span of 11 bases. This CDR3 spans 13 amino acids. Germline V gene sequence: CDR1 SGHDN, CDR2 FVKESK. CDR3 protein: CASSQGGGAEAFF. For the CDR3, the DNA is TGTGCCAGCAGCCAAGGGGGAGGGGCCGAAGCTTTCTTT.

This clonotype was counted only a few times. This chain joins TRBV7-2 and TRBJ2-3; 7 nucleotides match TRBD2. This CDR3 comprises 16 residues. J lost 2 bases, V lost 6 bases, and 11 bases had no gene match. Germline-derived CDR1 and CDR2 are SGHTA and FQGNSA. The CDR3 is CASSTSSGVLTDTQYF. Here the CDR3 DNA reads TGTGCCAGCAGTACCTCAAGCGGGGTACTCACAGATACGCAGTATTTT.

This clonotype was observed a few times. The chain employs TRBV7-2 and TRBJ2-4; TRBD2 aligns across 9 bases. The junction had 15 bases not matched to a gene; V was cut back by 0 bases and J by 9 bases. The CDR3 runs to 18 residues. The germline V gene has CDR1 SGHTA and CDR2 FQGNSA. CDR3 residues: CASSLASFAGGPSAIQYF. CDR3 sequence (DNA): TGTGCCAGCAGCTTAGCGTCCTTTGCGGGAGGGCCAAGTGCCATTCAGTACTTC.

As concerns this clonotype: The junction shows a germline mismatch at one end, possibly a read error. The chain links TRBV6-2 or TRBV6-3 to TRBJ2-7; tentative D call: TRBD2 (5 bases). Germline loops: CDR1 MNHEY, CDR2 SVGEGT. The CDR3 runs to 12 residues. The CDR3 region is CASSYSGKEQYF. CDR3 coding DNA: TGCGCCAGCAGTTACTCCGGGAAGGAGCAGTACTTC.

The chain combines TRBV15 with TRBJ2-5; 7 bases map to TRBD2. This CDR3 has 15 residues. The V gene's germline CDR1 is LNHNV and CDR2 YYDKDF (reference sequence). Trimming removed 3 bases from V and 4 bases from J; junction bases left unmatched: 8. The CDR3 region has the DNA TGTGCCACCAGCAGCCGACTAGCTGGGGCAGAGACCCAGTACTTC. The encoded protein is CATSSRLAGAETQYF.

This clonotype occurred a few times. The V call is TRBV12-3 or TRBV12-4, the J call TRBJ2-5; D might be TRBD1 or TRBD2, each matching 5 bases. V gave up 2 bases and J gave up 5 bases, with 15 bases separating them. CDR3 length equals 15 residues. CDR3 DNA: TGTGCCAGCAGTTTATCTGGAGAAGAGGGGGAGACCCAGTACTTC. It yields the protein CASSLSGEEGETQYF.

The rearrangement uses TRBV4-2 and TRBJ2-7; 7 nucleotides match TRBD2. V dropped 0 bases and J dropped 1; count of bases not matched to a gene: 6. This CDR3 is 16 amino acids long. The germline gives CDR1 LGHNA, CDR2 YNFKEQ. The CDR3 is CASSQDGLAESYEQYF. In DNA form, the CDR3 reads TGTGCCAGCAGCCAAGATGGGCTAGCGGAGTCCTACGAGCAGTACTTC.

This clonotype was observed a single time. The chain uses TRBV5-1 and TRBJ2-5; 8 nucleotides agree with TRBD1. This CDR3 is built from 15 residues. The V and J ends lost 2 bases and 1 base, in that order; junction bases with no gene match: 4. Germline V lookup: CDR1 SGHRS, CDR2 YFSETQ. This CDR3 reads CASSFSTGGQETQYF. For the CDR3, the DNA is TGCGCCAGCAGCTTCTCCACAGGGGGCCAAGAGACCCAGTACTTC.

This rearrangement joins TRBV5-1 to TRBJ2-7; D remains unclear. V was trimmed by 0 bases and J by 4 bases, leaving 14 bases between them. Germline CDR1 and CDR2: SGHRS and YFSETQ. The CDR3 runs to 15 residues. In DNA, the CDR3 is TGCGCCAGCAGCTTGGGGTCTTCTACCAATTACGAGCAGTACTTC. It is translated as CASSLGSSTNYEQYF.

The chain links TRBV5-6 to TRBJ2-1; D not certain. Germline CDR1 and CDR2: SGHDT and YYEEEE. V lost 4 bases, J lost 0 bases, and 11 bases lay in between. The CDR3 extends over 15 amino acids. DNA for the CDR3: TGTGCCAGCAGCCTCCGTAGTAGCTCCTACAATGAGCAGTTCTTC. As protein: CASSLRSSSYNEQFF. The whole variable domain, remainder taken from reference TRBV5-6 and TRBJ2-1, is DAGVTQSPTHLIKTRGQQVTLRCSPKSGHDTVSWYQQALGQGPQFIFQYYEEEERQRGNFPDRFSGHQFPNYSSELNVNALLLGDSALYLCASSLRSSSYNEQFFGPGTRLTVL.

This clonotype was counted only a few times. J is TRBJ1-6 and V is TRBV28; unclear D gene. The CDR3 covers 14 residues. The germline gives CDR1 MDHEN, CDR2 SYDVKM. Trimming shortened V by 3 bases and J by 10 bases, and 13 bases separated the two germline ends. This CDR3 is CASSFSWPGSPLHF. The CDR3 DNA is TGTGCCAGCAGTTTCTCTTGGCCGGGGTCACCCCTCCACTTT.

DNA of the CDR3: TGCGCCAGCATCGCGGGCCAAGAGACCCAGTACTTC. Encoded protein: CASIAGQETQYF. This chain links TRBV10-1 with TRBJ2-5; perhaps TRBD2 as D (5 bases). CDR3 length: 12 residues. In germline, CDR1 is WNHNN, CDR2 SYGVQD (reference sequence). V lost 7 bases to trimming and J lost 1 base, with 7 bases between them.

This chain connects TRBV12-3 or TRBV12-4 to TRBJ2-2, with TRBD2 matching over 9 bases. With V trimmed by 6 bases and J by 6 bases, 8 bases remained unmatched. The length of the CDR3 is 15 residues. Here the CDR3 reads CASSTLAGVPGELFF. The CDR3 coding sequence is TGTGCCAGCAGCACCTTAGCGGGAGTCCCCGGGGAGCTGTTTTTT.

The rearrangement uses TRBV5-1 and TRBJ1-2; D ambiguous. V was shortened by 0 bases and J by 12 bases, with 15 bases between the two germline ends. Germline loops: CDR1 SGHRS, CDR2 YFSETQ. This CDR3 has 13 residues. The CDR3: CASSLDVETPHTF. CDR3 DNA: TGCGCCAGCAGCTTGGACGTTGAGACCCCACACACCTTC.

The J gene is TRBJ2-1, the V gene TRBV5-6, with 8 bases fitting TRBD1. After removal of 2 bases from V and 14 bases from J, the junction contained 9 bases not matched to a gene. The germline V gene has CDR1 SGHDT and CDR2 YYEEEE. The CDR3 has 13 residues. CDR3 amino acids: CASSFQGATTEFF. CDR3 nucleotide sequence: TGTGCCAGCAGCTTCCAGGGGGCGACGACAGAGTTCTTC. Based on the CDR3 plus reference TRBV5-6 and TRBJ2-1, the full variable domain is DAGVTQSPTHLIKTRGQQVTLRCSPKSGHDTVSWYQQALGQGPQFIFQYYEEEERQRGNFPDRFSGHQFPNYSSELNVNALLLGDSALYLCASSFQGATTEFFGPGTRLTVL.

The chain is built from TRBV6-1 and TRBJ2-5; 7 positions match TRBD2. The J call may not be correct, given that the DNA end is closer to TRBJ2-1. The germline V gene has CDR1 MNHNS and CDR2 SASEGT. This CDR3 region has 15 residues. The CDR3, as DNA: TGTGCCAGCAGTGATAGGACTAGACTTTTCAATGAGCAGTTCTTC. It translates to CASSDRTRLFNEQFF.

The rearrangement uses TRBV19 and TRBJ1-1; D uncertain. The V end lost 1 base, the J end lost 3 bases, and 6 bases lay between the germline ends. The germline V gene encodes CDR1 LNHDA and CDR2 SQIVND (reference sequence). This CDR3 is built from 13 residues. The CDR3 loop reads CASSIAWYTEAFF. CDR3 DNA sequence: TGTGCCAGTAGTATAGCATGGTACACTGAAGCTTTCTTT.

The J gene is TRBJ2-1, the V gene TRBV27; D perhaps matches TRBD1 (6 bases). The end of the DNA fits TRBJ2-7 better, so the J call may be wrong. Per the germline V gene, CDR1 is MNHEY and CDR2 is SMNVEV (reference sequence). The CDR3 covers 13 residues. The CDR3 protein is CASSPDRFYEQYF. CDR3 coding DNA: TGTGCCAGCAGTCCCGACAGGTTCTACGAGCAGTACTTC.

This clonotype turned up a few times. V is TRBV29-1 and J is TRBJ2-7, with D perhaps matching TRBD2 (5 bases). This CDR3 has 13 residues. The V end lost 4 bases, the J end lost 1 base, and 11 bases lay between the germline ends. Germline CDR1 reads SQVTM; CDR2 reads ANQGSEA. CDR3 region: CSVGIRGSYEQYF. CDR3 bases: TGCAGCGTTGGGATCCGGGGATCCTACGAGCAGTACTTC.

A note on this clonotype: Sequence at one end of the junction differs from germline and may be a read error. The chain couples TRBV6-1 to TRBJ2-5; D not certain. Germline loops: CDR1 MNHNS, CDR2 SASEGT. The CDR3 loop spans 14 amino acids. CDR3 sequence: CAGSETWYQETQYF. CDR3 nucleotides: TGTGCCGGCAGTGAGACCTGGTACCAAGAGACCCAGTACTTC.

Concerning this clonotype: A much larger clonotype is one base distant, so this may be a read error. This rearrangement joins TRBV5-1 to TRBJ2-7, with 7 bases fitting TRBD2. The CDR3 runs 14 residues. The germline CDR1 and CDR2 sequences are SGHRS and YFSETQ. In DNA, the CDR3 is TGCGCCAGCAGCCTGAAGCGGGAACTCTACGAGCAGTGCTTC. It translates to CASSLKRELYEQCF.

V gene TRBV6-1 combines with J gene TRBJ1-4; D possibly corresponds to TRBD1 (5 bases). CDR1 and CDR2 (germline): MNHNS, SASEGT. This CDR3 is 13 amino acids long. The V and J ends lost 5 bases and 6 bases respectively, with 10 bases between them. CDR3 nucleotide sequence: TGTGCCAGCAGTCCGTGGACACATGAAAAACTGTTTTTT. It translates to CASSPWTHEKLFF.

For the CDR3, the DNA is TGTGCCAGCATCAACCCAGAGGCGGGGTCCTACAATGAGCAGTTCTTC. The encoded protein is CASINPEAGSYNEQFF. The V gene is TRBV6-2 or TRBV6-3, the J gene TRBJ2-1, with a possible D match to TRBD2 (6 bases). Germline lookup yields CDR1 MNHEY and CDR2 SVGEGT. V dropped 7 bases and J dropped 1 base, with 17 bases sitting between them. The CDR3 consists of 16 residues.

This clonotype was counted a single time. The rearrangement uses TRBV11-1 and TRBJ2-2; TRBD2 agrees at 8 bases. V shed 5 bases, J shed 4 bases, and the junction held 15 bases outside the gene matches. Germline V gives CDR1 SGHAT, CDR2 FQDESV (reference sequence). The CDR3 is made up of 18 amino acids. CDR3 region: CASSRPLHRGGGTGELFF. The CDR3, as DNA: TGTGCCAGCAGCCGACCACTCCATCGGGGGGGCGGCACCGGGGAGCTGTTTTTT. The complete variable domain, with remaining parts taken from reference TRBV11-1 and TRBJ2-2, reads EAEVAQSPRYKITEKSQAVAFWCDPISGHATLYWYRQILGQGPELLVQFQDESVVDDSQLPKDRFSAERLKGVDSTLKIQPAELGDSAMYLCASSRPLHRGGGTGELFFGEGSRLTVL.